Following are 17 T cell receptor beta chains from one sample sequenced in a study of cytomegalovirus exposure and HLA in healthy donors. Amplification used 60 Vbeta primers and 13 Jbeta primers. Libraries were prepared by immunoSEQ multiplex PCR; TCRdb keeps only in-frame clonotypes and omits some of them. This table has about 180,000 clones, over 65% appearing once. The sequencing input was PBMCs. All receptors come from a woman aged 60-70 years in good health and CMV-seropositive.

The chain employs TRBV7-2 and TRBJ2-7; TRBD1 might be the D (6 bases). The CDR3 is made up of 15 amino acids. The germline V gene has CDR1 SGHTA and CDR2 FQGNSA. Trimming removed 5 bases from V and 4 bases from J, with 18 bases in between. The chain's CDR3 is CASSPETGNIYEQYF. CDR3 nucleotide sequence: TGTGCCAGCAGCCCTGAGACAGGAAACATATACGAGCAGTACTTC.

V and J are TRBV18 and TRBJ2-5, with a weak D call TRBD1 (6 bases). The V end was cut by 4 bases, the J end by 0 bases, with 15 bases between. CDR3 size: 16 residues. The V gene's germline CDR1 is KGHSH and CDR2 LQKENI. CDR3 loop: CASSLLDGTNQETQYF. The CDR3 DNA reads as TGTGCCAGCTCACTTCTTGATGGGACAAACCAAGAGACCCAGTACTTC.

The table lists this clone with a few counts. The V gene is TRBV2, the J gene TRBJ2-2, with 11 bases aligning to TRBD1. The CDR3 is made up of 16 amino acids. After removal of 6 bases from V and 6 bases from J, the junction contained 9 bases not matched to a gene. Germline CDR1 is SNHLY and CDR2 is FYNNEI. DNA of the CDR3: TGTGCCAGCAGGTCACTGGGGACAGGGGGACCCGGGGAGCTGTTTTTT. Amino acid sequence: CASRSLGTGGPGELFF.

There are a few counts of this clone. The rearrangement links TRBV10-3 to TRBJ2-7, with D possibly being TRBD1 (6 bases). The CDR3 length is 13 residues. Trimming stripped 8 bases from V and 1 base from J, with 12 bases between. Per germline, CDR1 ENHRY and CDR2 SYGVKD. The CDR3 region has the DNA TGTGCCATCTCATTACAGGGTTCCTACGAGCAGTACTTC. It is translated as CAISLQGSYEQYF.

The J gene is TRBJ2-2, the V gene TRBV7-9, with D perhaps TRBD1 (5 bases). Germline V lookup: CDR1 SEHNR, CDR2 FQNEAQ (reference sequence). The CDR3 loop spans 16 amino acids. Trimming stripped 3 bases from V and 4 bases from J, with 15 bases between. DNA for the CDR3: TGTGCCAGCAGCTTCTTTGGGATGGGGCCCACCGGGGAGCTGTTTTTT. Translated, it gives CASSFFGMGPTGELFF.

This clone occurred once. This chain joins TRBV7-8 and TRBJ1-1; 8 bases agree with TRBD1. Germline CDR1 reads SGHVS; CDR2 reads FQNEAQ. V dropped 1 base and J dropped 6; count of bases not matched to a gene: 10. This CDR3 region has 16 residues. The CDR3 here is CASSLVGRGRRAEAFF. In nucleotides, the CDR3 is TGTGCCAGCAGCTTAGTTGGCAGGGGGCGGAGGGCTGAAGCTTTCTTT. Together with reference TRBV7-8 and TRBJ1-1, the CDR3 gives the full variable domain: GAGVSQSPRYKVAKRGQDVALRCDPISGHVSLFWYQQALGQGPEFLTYFQNEAQLDKSGLPSDRFFAERPEGSVSTLKIQRTQQEDSAVYLCASSLVGRGRRAEAFFGQGTRLTVV.

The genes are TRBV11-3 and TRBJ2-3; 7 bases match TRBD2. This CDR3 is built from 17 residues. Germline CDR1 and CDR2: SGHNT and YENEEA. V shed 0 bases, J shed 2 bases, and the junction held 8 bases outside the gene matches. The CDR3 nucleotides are TGTGCCAGCAGCTTAGAAACCGCTAGCGGCTTCACAGATACGCAGTATTTT. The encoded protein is CASSLETASGFTDTQYF.

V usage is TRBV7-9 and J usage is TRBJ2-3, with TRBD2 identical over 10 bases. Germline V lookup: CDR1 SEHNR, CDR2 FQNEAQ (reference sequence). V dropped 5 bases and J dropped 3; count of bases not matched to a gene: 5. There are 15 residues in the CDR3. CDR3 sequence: CASSVSGGPTDTQYF. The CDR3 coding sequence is TGTGCCAGCAGCGTTAGCGGGGGGCCGACAGATACGCAGTATTTT.

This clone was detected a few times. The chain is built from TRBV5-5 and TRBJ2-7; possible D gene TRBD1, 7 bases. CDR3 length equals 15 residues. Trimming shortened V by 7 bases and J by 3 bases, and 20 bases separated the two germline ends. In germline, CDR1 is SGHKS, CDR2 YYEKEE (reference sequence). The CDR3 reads CASGSRAGQIYEQYF. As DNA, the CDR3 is TGTGCCAGCGGCAGCAGGGCGGGACAGATCTACGAGCAGTACTTC. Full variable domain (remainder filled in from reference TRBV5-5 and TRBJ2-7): DAGVTQSPTHLIKTRGQQVTLRCSPISGHKSVSWYQQVLGQGPQFIFQYYEKEERGRGNFPDRFSARQFPNYSSELNVNALLLGDSALYLCASGSRAGQIYEQYFGPGTRLTVT.

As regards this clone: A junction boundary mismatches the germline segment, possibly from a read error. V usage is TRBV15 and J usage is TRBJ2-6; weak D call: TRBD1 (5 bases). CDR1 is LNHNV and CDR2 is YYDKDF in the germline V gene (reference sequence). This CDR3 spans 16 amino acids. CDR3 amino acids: CATSRAPRSGANGLTF. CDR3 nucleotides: TGTGCCACCAGCAGAGCTCCCAGGTCTGGGGCCAACGGCCTGACTTTC.

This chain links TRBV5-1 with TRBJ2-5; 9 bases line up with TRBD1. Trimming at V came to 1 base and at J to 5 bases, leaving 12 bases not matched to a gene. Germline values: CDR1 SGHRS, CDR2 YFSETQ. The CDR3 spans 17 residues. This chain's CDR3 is CASSLIFPGQGSETQYF. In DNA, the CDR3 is TGCGCCAGCAGCTTGATATTCCCGGGACAGGGATCCGAGACCCAGTACTTC.

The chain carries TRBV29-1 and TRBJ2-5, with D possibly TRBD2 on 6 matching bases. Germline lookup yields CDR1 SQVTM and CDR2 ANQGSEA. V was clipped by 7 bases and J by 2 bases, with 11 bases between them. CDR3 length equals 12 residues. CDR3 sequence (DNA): TGCAGCGCCCTACTAGCACAAGAGACCCAGTACTTC. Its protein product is CSALLAQETQYF.

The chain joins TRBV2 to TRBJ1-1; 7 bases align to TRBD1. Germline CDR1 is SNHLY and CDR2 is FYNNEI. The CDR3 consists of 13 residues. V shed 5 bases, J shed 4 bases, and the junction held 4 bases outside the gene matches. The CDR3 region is CASSLTGTTEAFF. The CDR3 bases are TGTGCCAGCAGTCTGACAGGGACCACTGAAGCTTTCTTT. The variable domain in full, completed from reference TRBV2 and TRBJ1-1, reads EPEVTQTPSHQVTQMGQEVILRCVPISNHLYFYWYRQILGQKVEFLVSFYNNEISEKSEIFDDQFSVERPDGSNFTLKIRSTKLEDSAMYFCASSLTGTTEAFFGQGTRLTVV.

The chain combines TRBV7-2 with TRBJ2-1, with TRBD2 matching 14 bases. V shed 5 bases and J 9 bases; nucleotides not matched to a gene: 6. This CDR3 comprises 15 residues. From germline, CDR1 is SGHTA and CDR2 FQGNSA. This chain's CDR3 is CASSPGLAGVTEQFF. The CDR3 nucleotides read TGTGCCAGCAGCCCGGGACTAGCGGGAGTGACTGAGCAGTTCTTC. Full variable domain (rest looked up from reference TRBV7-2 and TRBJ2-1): GAGVSQSPSNKVTEKGKDVELRCDPISGHTALYWYRQSLGQGLEFLIYFQGNSAPDKSGLPSDRFSAERTGGSVSTLTIQRTQQEDSAVYLCASSPGLAGVTEQFFGPGTRLTVL.

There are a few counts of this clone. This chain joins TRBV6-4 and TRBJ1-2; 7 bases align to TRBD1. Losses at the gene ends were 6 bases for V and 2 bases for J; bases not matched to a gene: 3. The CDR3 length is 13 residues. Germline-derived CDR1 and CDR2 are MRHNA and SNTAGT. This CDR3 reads CASSVGQNYGYTF. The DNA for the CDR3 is TGTGCCAGCAGCGTGGGACAGAACTATGGCTACACCTTC.

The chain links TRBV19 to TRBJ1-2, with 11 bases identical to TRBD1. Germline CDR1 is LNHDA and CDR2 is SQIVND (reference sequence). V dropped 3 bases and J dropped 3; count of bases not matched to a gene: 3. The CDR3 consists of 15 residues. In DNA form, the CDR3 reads TGTGCCAGTAGTATCCGGGGACAGGGGGACTATGGCTACACCTTC. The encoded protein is CASSIRGQGDYGYTF. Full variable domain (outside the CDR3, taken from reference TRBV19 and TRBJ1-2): DGGITQSPKYLFRKEGQNVTLSCEQNLNHDAMYWYRQDPGQGLRLIYYSQIVNDFQKGDIAEGYSVSREKKESFPLTVTSAQKNPTAFYLCASSIRGQGDYGYTFGSGTRLTVV.

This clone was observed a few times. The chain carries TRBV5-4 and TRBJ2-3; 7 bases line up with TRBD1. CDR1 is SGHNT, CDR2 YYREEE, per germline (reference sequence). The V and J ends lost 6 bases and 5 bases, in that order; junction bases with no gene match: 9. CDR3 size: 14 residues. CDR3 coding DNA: TGTGCCAGCACCAGTAAGGGGGCGGGAGATACGCAGTATTTT. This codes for CASTSKGAGDTQYF. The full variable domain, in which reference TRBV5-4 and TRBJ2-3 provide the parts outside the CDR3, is ETGVTQSPTHLIKTRGQQVTLRCSSQSGHNTVSWYQQALGQGPQFIFQYYREEENGRGNFPPRFSGLQFPNYSSELNVNALELDDSALYLCASTSKGAGDTQYFGPGTRLTVL.